This T cell receptor (beta chain) emerged from a study of cytomegalovirus exposure and HLA in healthy donors (dated by TCRdb to between 2016 and 2019). Broadly, across the study: According to an earlier analysis of 587 of the donors, some 180 million T cells yielded over 100 million unique TCR beta sequences and 276 Gb of sequence data. An early release covering 500 to 750 HLA-typed donors comprised about 300 gigabases of sequencing data and around 85 million unique TCR sequences. Of the 398 genotyped donors, 65% to 90% fell in the genetic ancestry cluster associated with self-reported Caucasian donors. The aim of the study was to test whether cataloging public T cell receptors could identify signatures of past pathogen exposure. The study used immunosequencing to profile the T cell repertoires of approximately 630 subjects and linked those repertoires to cytomegalovirus serostatus. In addition to the first cohort of approximately 670 subjects, a separate validation cohort of approximately 130 different subjects was used. To predict cytomegalovirus infection status, the study brought together high-throughput TCR immunosequencing, statistical association of individual TCRs with disease status, and machine learning. In a later analysis, previously published TCR beta repertoires from 550 to 750 donors were re-analyzed and high-resolution HLA genotyping was added so that TCR occurrence patterns could be studied. In the later analysis, no new phenotypic data were used to find candidate immune exposures; instead, reliance was placed on TCR beta sequences and their occurrence across donors. An earlier analysis of approximately 500 of the donors applied high-throughput TCR beta sequencing to assess whether each TCR beta V gene segment acted as functional or pseudogenic. Donor age, sex, ethnicity and CMV serostatus were compiled alongside the repertoire data. In a later genetic analysis, genome-wide SNP genotypes for about three fifths of the 666 donors were used, and that subset was treated as a discovery cohort. Every repertoire in the discovery cohort had been generated on one and the same sequencing platform. HLA typing included class I and class II loci at four-digit resolution. The number of donors typed differed by locus, with 629-630 for A, B, C, DRB1 and DQB1, over 500 for DQA1, 600 to 610 for DPA1, and around 430 for DPB1. Because of strong linkage in the cohort, roughly five DR-DQ haplotypes were treated as single units for association and clustering. Among 300 to 500 genotyped donors of the cohort, an average of around 250,000 unique TCR beta nucleotide sequences was sequenced per donor, of which about 18% were non-productive. General conclusions and limits of the study: In a later analysis, the rate of TCR association differed among HLA loci, with DRB1 alleles having the most associated TCRs and HLA-C alleles having the fewest. The only immune exposure information available for the cohort was CMV serostatus. According to a later analysis, most CMV-associated TCR beta chains appeared to be HLA-restricted, and the HLA associations seemed to be driven largely by CMV exposure. Correlated functional status among segregating V segments might reflect linkage disequilibrium, but an unknown experimental factor could not be ruled out. Assigning TCR associations to individual alleles was difficult when HLA alleles, especially DR and DQ, strongly co-occurred. A later analysis reported that several top co-occurrence clusters appeared linked to parvovirus B19, influenza, CMV and Epstein-Barr virus. The sequencing pipeline was judged likely to have produced a cluster of highly shared sequence variants as a technical artifact. The cohort was sequenced for TCR beta chains only, and without alpha or paired-chain data the features that could be detected were limited. In an earlier analysis of 587 of the donors, most TCR beta V segments appeared in productive rearrangements about 87% or about 30% of the time, broadly matching IMGT annotations. In the study, some 180 TCR beta chains were listed as associated with cytomegalovirus. Compared with equally common non-associated chains, HLA-associated TCR beta chains in a later analysis were more clonally expanded and had lower generation probabilities. Most TCR sequences were seen in very few donors, while some public TCRs were found in many individuals. An association between a missense DCLRE1C variant and V-gene and J-gene trimming of TCR beta chains was found in a later genetic analysis and replicated in an independent cohort. Roughly uniform sequencing depth across donors was assumed in presence/absence analyses, although this assumption may not hold. HLA typing was unavailable for some donors at each locus, so association tests used only the typed subset. According to a later genetic analysis, donors in an Asian-associated ancestry cluster had fewer N-insertions in productive TCRs than the approximately 650-donor mean. It was suggested by the authors that the approach could potentially be generalized to other disease states and immunological phenotypes. Because counts were too low, approximately 15 rarely observed V segments, including chromosome 9 orphons, were excluded from the earlier analysis of fewer than 650 of the donors. Some IMGT-functional V segments, including TRBV6-2 and TRBV6-3, could not be told apart with the 87-base-pair reads, so those segments were excluded. A further reported finding was that TCR beta sequences accurately predicted the HLA-A and HLA-B alleles for most subjects in the first cohort. A later analysis associated about 17,000 TCR beta sequences with specific HLA alleles at a false discovery rate of 0.05. The classifier was reported to diagnose cytomegalovirus status with high specificity and sensitivity in both the original and validation cohorts. In vitro tests confirmed that three of the cytomegalovirus-associated TCR beta chains recognize cytomegalovirus antigens.

The CDR3 has 13 amino acids, counting the end cysteine and phenylalanine. The entry retains the CDR3 DNA only, 39 bases that are in frame from base 1. Germline trimming amounts to 6 bases on V and 3 bases on J, with 2 as the count of junction bases outside the gene matches. The germline V gene (reference sequence) yields LNHDA for CDR1 and SQIVND for CDR2. For this clone: The clone's antigen remains unknown. No base quality information exists; no much larger clone differs at one position.

The cohort consisted of some 670 healthy bone marrow donors. Cohort members were all nominally healthy when sampled, although unrecorded immune exposures were likely present. The donor tested CMV seronegative and was one of the 352 seronegative cohort members. A peripheral blood sample was collected from each donor, and TCR beta sequencing was performed on peripheral blood mononuclear cells. Genomic DNA extraction from the blood cell samples was performed with the Qiagen DNeasy Blood Extraction Kit. The library was obtained by the immunoSEQ multiplex PCR assay. A mixture of 60 forward primers for TCR Vbeta segments and 13 reverse primers for TCR Jbeta segments was used in the multiplex PCR. The CDR3 region of rearranged TCR beta genes was amplified from genomic DNA by a multiplex PCR assay. On the Illumina HiSeq System, the amplified TCR beta libraries were sequenced as 87-base-pair reads. In the source study's methods: A later analysis counted about 80 million unique TCR beta chains across the 666 repertoires, and roughly 11 million of these chains were shared by at least two donors. Raw reads were error-corrected and collapsed into unique sequences with a nearest-neighbor algorithm that merged closely related sequences to remove PCR and sequencing errors. Alignment of CDR3 sequences to IMGT reference sequences was used to assign V, D and J gene segments. For a sequence to be retained, at least a six-nucleotide match to both a V gene segment and a J gene segment was required. Rearrangements were called productive when the CDR3 lacked stop codons and stayed in frame with V and J; all others were non-productive. CDR3 was defined according to IMGT convention as the region running from the second conserved V-encoded cysteine to the conserved J-encoded phenylalanine. The earlier analysis of fewer than 750 of the donors excluded sequences that lacked an unambiguous match to a single V gene segment. An earlier analysis of almost 600 of the donors classified V segments as functional when productive rearrangements were above 56.7% and as segregating when the standard deviation between donors was above 5%. A statistical classification framework was built to diagnose cytomegalovirus status from the catalog of TCR beta chain sequences. In a later analysis, TCR nucleotide sequences were compared against IMGT/GENE-DB human TR gene sequences so that V and J genes could be assigned. A later analysis assigned CDR3 sequences and most-parsimonious VDJ recombination scenarios with the TCRdist pipeline. In a later analysis, every TCR beta chain was defined by the combination of its CDR3 amino acid sequence and its V-gene family, and reads without a unique V-gene family were dropped. As a way to deal with suspected cross-contamination and a sequencing artifact, a later analysis dropped 500 to 700 nucleotide sequences that were highly shared and had low generation probability. A later analysis calculated a clonal expansion index for each public chain from normalized within-repertoire ranks of inferred template counts. A later analysis computed generation probabilities with a VDJ recombination model fitted to out-of-frame rearrangements, and checked the results against IGoR. In a later analysis, hypergeometric tests were used to score TCR-TCR, TCR-HLA and TCR-CMV co-occurrence, with a repertoire-size bias correction applied to TCR pairs. In a later analysis, false discovery rates were estimated by permuting HLA or CMV assignments 20 times. A later analysis grouped co-occurring TCRs with DBSCAN, adding TCRdist sequence similarity when clustering within HLA-allele-positive subsets. Repertoires with fewer than 30,000 or more than 120,000 public chains, plus five repertoires with anomalous nucleotide sharing, were excluded from co-occurrence clustering. As stored in TCRdb, this immuneACCESS dataset retains in-frame rearrangements with V and J assigned. A fraction of the clones does not appear; measured against another copy, unresolved V genes explain less than half of the discrepancy, and the remainder lacks a known reason. V and J calls and clone size follow that table, whereas D and trimming were derived from the DNA. The sample records roughly 250,000 clones, around two thirds of which are singletons. Of the sample, under 3% is held by the ten largest clones.

The TCR comes from a female donor in good health and CMV-seronegative. The sequencing sample was made of PBMCs. The rearranged chain carries TRBV19 and TRBJ2-5; TRBD2 fits 9 bases in the junction. The encoded CDR3 is CASSRLAEETQYF. The DNA is as follows: TGTGCCAGTAGCAGACTAGCGGAAGAGACCCAGTACTTC.